Listed below are T cell receptor beta chains from one sample, sequenced in a study of T cell therapy after organ transplantation. Their specific antigens are unknown. Repertoires were generated with immunoSEQ multiplex PCR, while TCRdb's copy carries only in-frame clones and drops some. Altogether around 50,000 clones are present, roughly 93% being singletons, with the ten largest covering 2.5% to 4%. Sequencing used CD8+ T cells from blood, obtained before autologous CMV-specific T cell therapy. The receptor set was obtained from a human patient who had received a solid organ transplant and had CMV disease. The CDR3 runs from the conserved cysteine through the conserved F or W. A D gene is named only where the DNA matches it firmly. Rows may omit the clone size; those that give it use once, few, many or a size class.

j_gene | abundance | v_gene | len | d_gene | CDR3nt | CDR3aa
TRBJ2-1 | NA | TRBV30 | 14 | TRBD2 | TGTGCCTGGAGTGGACTAGCAGCTTGGCATGAGCAGTTCTTC | CAWSGLAAWHEQFF
TRBJ1-5 | NA | TRBV2 | 14 | TRBD1 | TGTGCCAGCAGGAAGGGACAGGGCAATCAGCCCCAGCATTTT | CASRKGQGNQPQHF
TRBJ2-1 | NA | TRBV11-2 | 15 | TRBD2 | TGTGCCAGCAGCCCCATCAGACTAGCTCACAATGAGCAGTTCTTC | CASSPIRLAHNEQFF
TRBJ1-1 | NA | TRBV6-6 | 14 | NA | TGTGCCAGCAGTTACTCGTTCGGGGACACTGAAGCTTTCTTT | CASSYSFGDTEAFF
TRBJ2-7 | NA | TRBV12-5 | 14 | NA | TGTGCTAGTGCTCCCTGGGGGGTTACCTACGAGCAGTACTTC | CASAPWGVTYEQYF
TRBJ2-5 | NA | TRBV6-5 | 14 | NA | TGTGCCAGCAGTTACACGGGGCCCGGGGAGACCCAGTACTTC | CASSYTGPGETQYF
TRBJ2-1 | once | TRBV6-5 | 15 | NA | TGTGCCAGCAGTCCTGGAATGACGAGGCCAAATGAGCAGTTCTTC | CASSPGMTRPNEQFF
TRBJ1-4 | once | TRBV27 | 14 | NA | TGTGCCAGCAGTTTATCGCGCAGTTGGGAAAAACTGTTTTTT | CASSLSRSWEKLFF
TRBJ1-1 | NA | TRBV5-8 | 14 | NA | TGTGCCAGCAGCTTGCTCCAGGGAAGGACTGAAGCTTTCTTT | CASSLLQGRTEAFF
TRBJ2-1 | medium-sized | TRBV10-2 | 12 | NA | TGCGCCAGTCAACTCCGAGGGAATGAGCAGTTCTTC | CASQLRGNEQFF
TRBJ1-1 | NA | TRBV15 | 14 | TRBD1 | TGTGCCACCAGTTCGACAGGGGGCCTCACTGAAGCTTTCTTT | CATSSTGGLTEAFF
TRBJ1-5 | NA | TRBV19 | 15 | TRBD1 | TGTGCCAGTAGTCCCACAGGACAGGGGAATCAGCCCCAGCATTTT | CASSPTGQGNQPQHF
TRBJ2-1 | NA | TRBV19 | 15 | TRBD1 | TGTGCCAGTAGTATTGCATCCAGCAGGGGGAATGAGCAGTTCTTC | CASSIASSRGNEQFF
TRBJ1-1 | once | TRBV30 | 12 | NA | TGTGCCTGGAGTCCGGGGGGCACTGAAGCTTTCTTT | CAWSPGGTEAFF
TRBJ2-7 | NA | TRBV6-5 | 14 | TRBD2 | TGTGCCAGCAGTCACTGGCGGGAGAACTACGAGCAGTACTTC | CASSHWRENYEQYF
TRBJ1-5 | NA | TRBV6-5 | 14 | NA | TGTGCCAGCAGTTACTCGTCTAATCATCAGCCCCAGCATTTT | CASSYSSNHQPQHF
TRBJ2-7 | NA | TRBV15 | 16 | NA | TGTGCCACCAGCAGGGGGGCGGGAGAAAGCTCCTACGAGCAGTACTTC | CATSRGAGESSYEQYF
TRBJ1-1 | once | TRBV7-8 | 12 | NA | TGTGCCAGCAGCTCCCGGACTCCAGAAGCTTTCTTT | CASSSRTPEAFF
TRBJ1-5 | NA | TRBV13 | 15 | NA | TGTGCCAGCAGCTTATCGGCAGCTAGTAATCAGCCCCAGCATTTT | CASSLSAASNQPQHF
TRBJ2-1 | NA | TRBV4-1 | 16 | NA | TGCGCCAGCAGCCAAGATAGGTTGGCGGTGGGTAATGAGCAGTTCTTC | CASSQDRLAVGNEQFF
TRBJ2-5 | NA | TRBV12-5 | 15 | TRBD1 | TGTGCTAGTGGTACGGGACAGGGGATTTTGGAGACCCAGTACTTC | CASGTGQGILETQYF
TRBJ2-5 | NA | TRBV5-1 | 15 | TRBD2 | TGCGCCAGCAGCCCTACATCGGGGGGGGGCGAGACCCAGTACTTC | CASSPTSGGGETQYF
TRBJ2-5 | NA | TRBV7-9 | 19 | TRBD1 | TGTGCCAGCAGCTTGCCAATTCCGGCACAGGGGGTCCAGGGAGAGACCCAGTACTTC | CASSLPIPAQGVQGETQYF
TRBJ2-3 | NA | TRBV9 | 15 | TRBD2 | TGTGCCAGCAGCGTAGACGGGGGGATCACAGATACGCAGTATTTT | CASSVDGGITDTQYF
TRBJ2-3 | NA | TRBV7-6 | 14 | NA | TGTGCCAGCAGCCCCCGAATAAGTCTAGATACGCAGTATTTT | CASSPRISLDTQYF
TRBJ2-7 | NA | TRBV2 | 13 | TRBD1 | TGTGCCAGTTCGGGACAGCTATCCTACGAGCAGTACTTC | CASSGQLSYEQYF
TRBJ2-7 | NA | TRBV27 | 13 | NA | TGTGCCAGCAGTTTAAGTTTCCTCCACGAGCAGTACTTC | CASSLSFLHEQYF
TRBJ2-7 | NA | TRBV28 | 14 | NA | TGTGCCAGTCGATCTCAGACTACCTCCTACGAGCAGTACTTC | CASRSQTTSYEQYF
TRBJ1-1 | NA | TRBV10-3 | 16 | NA | TGTGCCATCAGTGAGTCGGGTGGCTGGGGGCTGGCTGAAGCTTTCTTT | CAISESGGWGLAEAFF
TRBJ2-5 | NA | TRBV7-9 | 18 | TRBD2 | TGTGCCAGCAGCCCCCCCTCCGGGACTAGCGGGCCCCAAGAGACCCAGTACTTC | CASSPPSGTSGPQETQYF
TRBJ2-5 | NA | TRBV29-1 | 13 | NA | TGCAGCGTCTGGATGGGAGGAGGAGAGACCCAGTACTTC | CSVWMGGGETQYF
TRBJ1-5 | NA | TRBV15 | 15 | TRBD1 | TGTGCCACCAGCACCGACAGGGGAGGCAATCAGCCCCAGCATTTT | CATSTDRGGNQPQHF
TRBJ2-5 | NA | TRBV6-5 | 15 | NA | TGTGCCAGCAGTTATGGGGTTGGGGGTCAGGAGACCCAGTACTTC | CASSYGVGGQETQYF